The 20 T cell receptor beta chains below were found in one sample sequenced in a study of cytomegalovirus exposure and HLA in healthy donors. The PCR was carried out with 60 Vbeta primers and 13 Jbeta primers. Sequencing used immunoSEQ multiplex PCR; TCRdb keeps in-frame clones, though not all of them. The table includes 25,000 to 30,000 clones, 55% to 75% detected once. Sequencing used PBMCs. All receptors come from a woman aged 50 to 60 in good health and CMV-seronegative.

The CDR3 DNA follows: TGTGCCAGCAGCTCACACAGGGGAGGCAATCAGCCCCAGCATTTT. Translated: CASSSHRGGNQPQHF. The chain joins TRBV7-9 to TRBJ1-5, with 7 bases aligning to TRBD1. With 4 bases clipped from V and 2 bases from J, the junction kept 5 bases outside the gene matches. This CDR3 spans 15 amino acids. The germline V gene encodes CDR1 SEHNR and CDR2 FQNEAQ (reference sequence).

This clone is a singleton in its sample. The CDR3: CASSYVEGLNYGYTF. CDR3 DNA sequence: TGTGCCAGCAGTTACGTGGAGGGGCTCAACTATGGCTACACCTTC. The genes are TRBV6-5 and TRBJ1-2; D may be TRBD1 (5 bases). The CDR3 spans 15 residues. V lost 2 bases to trimming and J lost 2 bases, with 12 bases between them. Germline V CDR1 and CDR2: MNHEY, SVGAGI.

This clone turned up a few times. The V gene is TRBV5-6, the J gene TRBJ1-1; unclear D gene. Germline values: CDR1 SGHDT, CDR2 YYEEEE. CDR3 length equals 13 residues. V was clipped by 0 bases and J by 3 bases, with 6 bases between them. The CDR3 loop is CASSLARDTEAFF. The CDR3 DNA is TGTGCCAGCAGCTTGGCAAGAGACACTGAAGCTTTCTTT.

This sequence joins TRBV6-1 and TRBJ2-7; D may be TRBD1 (6 bases). The CDR3 is made up of 13 amino acids. Germline values: CDR1 MNHNS, CDR2 SASEGT. The V gene lost 4 bases and the J gene lost 3 bases, with 10 bases spanning the gap. The CDR3 here is CASSGTANYEQYF. DNA of the CDR3: TGTGCCAGCAGTGGGACAGCGAACTACGAGCAGTACTTC.

The sample holds one count of this clone. The J gene is TRBJ2-3, the V gene TRBV29-1; possible D gene TRBD2, 5 bases. Germline loops: CDR1 SQVTM, CDR2 ANQGSEA. The CDR3 has 11 residues. V lost 4 bases and J lost 6, with 8 bases in between. The CDR3 reads CSVVSGDTQYF. The DNA for the CDR3 is TGCAGCGTTGTATCGGGGGATACGCAGTATTTT.

The J gene is TRBJ1-1, the V gene TRBV19; a possible D gene is TRBD1 (6 bases). The V gene's germline CDR1 is LNHDA and CDR2 SQIVND (reference sequence). The CDR3 is 14 residues long. V lost 1 base and J 7 bases, leaving 13 bases between the germline ends. CDR3 residues: CASSIVGAVGEAFF. The CDR3 bases are TGTGCCAGTAGTATAGTGGGGGCTGTGGGTGAAGCTTTCTTT.

The genes are TRBV6-5 and TRBJ2-7; 7 nucleotides agree with TRBD1. This CDR3 is 15 amino acids long. The germline gives CDR1 MNHEY, CDR2 SVGAGI. Unmatched junction bases numbered 15, after V lost 10 bases and J lost 3 bases. The CDR3 loop reads CAISLPGTEIYEQYF. DNA for the CDR3: TGTGCCATATCCCTTCCCGGGACAGAGATCTACGAGCAGTACTTC.

This clone was counted between two and nine times. The rearrangement links TRBV27 to TRBJ2-3; no definite D call. The germline V gene has CDR1 MNHEY and CDR2 SMNVEV (reference sequence). CDR3 length: 11 residues. Trimming took 3 bases from V and 5 from J, leaving 3 bases between them. Written as DNA, the CDR3 is TGTGCCAGCAGTTTCAGAGATACGCAGTATTTT. Its protein product is CASSFRDTQYF.

The J gene is TRBJ1-1, the V gene TRBV2, with TRBD1 matching 9 bases. The CDR3 totals 14 residues. Germline CDR1 is SNHLY and CDR2 is FYNNEI. The V and J ends lost 8 bases and 1 base, in that order; junction bases with no gene match: 5. The CDR3 region has the DNA TGTGCCAGCTACAGGGGGCGGAAGAACACTGAAGCTTTCTTT. This translates into CASYRGRKNTEAFF.

This clone showed up just a few times. The chain joins TRBV13 to TRBJ2-1; perhaps TRBD2 as D (5 bases). CDR3 length: 12 amino acids. Germline values: CDR1 PRHDT, CDR2 FYEKMQ (reference sequence). Trimming stripped 3 bases from V and 7 bases from J, with 7 bases between. The CDR3 DNA reads as TGTGCCAGCAGCTTGGGCGGGAATGAGCAGTTCTTC. Translation: CASSLGGNEQFF.

This chain connects TRBV9 to TRBJ1-2; tentative D call: TRBD1 (6 bases). The germline gives CDR1 SGDLS, CDR2 YYNGEE. The CDR3 runs 14 residues. V lost 2 bases, J lost 7 bases, and 15 bases lay in between. As DNA, the CDR3 is TGTGCCAGCAGCGTGTACGGGACACTCTCTGGCTACACCTTC. Translation: CASSVYGTLSGYTF. The full variable domain, completed using reference TRBV9 and TRBJ1-2, is DSGVTQTPKHLITATGQRVTLRCSPRSGDLSVYWYQQSLDQGLQFLIQYYNGEERAKGNILERFSAQQFPDLHSELNLSSLELGDSALYFCASSVYGTLSGYTFGSGTRLTVV.

The chain is built from TRBV14 and TRBJ2-7; TRBD2 matches 8 bases. The CDR3 has 14 residues. Losses at the gene ends were 3 bases for V and 4 bases for J; bases not matched to a gene: 5. Germline loops: CDR1 SGHDN, CDR2 FVKESK. CDR3 residues: CASSQRGAYYEQYF. The CDR3 region has the DNA TGTGCCAGCAGCCAGCGGGGGGCTTATTACGAGCAGTACTTC.

This clone was seen just once. The V call is TRBV6-1, the J call TRBJ1-5; perhaps TRBD1 as D (6 bases). V lost 5 bases and J 2 bases, leaving 10 bases between the germline ends. The CDR3 contains 14 residues. Germline loops: CDR1 MNHNS, CDR2 SASEGT. The CDR3 loop is CASSKTGGNQPQHF. The CDR3 DNA reads as TGTGCCAGCAGTAAGACAGGAGGCAATCAGCCCCAGCATTTT.

This chain links TRBV6-1 with TRBJ2-2; D is perhaps TRBD1 (6 bases). This CDR3 is 15 amino acids long. V gave up 3 bases and J gave up 5 bases, with 13 bases separating them. The germline CDR1 and CDR2 sequences are MNHNS and SASEGT. The chain's CDR3 is CASSEGARRTGELFF. The CDR3 bases are TGTGCCAGCAGTGAGGGGGCGCGGAGGACCGGGGAGCTGTTTTTT.

This clone was found a few times. The chain recombines TRBV2 with TRBJ1-5, with D hard to call. This CDR3 is built from 13 residues. Per the germline V gene, CDR1 is SNHLY and CDR2 is FYNNEI. V was pared by 3 bases and J by 2 bases, with 5 bases between. In nucleotides, the CDR3 is TGTGCCAGCAGTGACTCAGGCAATCAGCCCCAGCATTTT. It specifies CASSDSGNQPQHF.

The chain has TRBV29-1 and TRBJ2-7, with D unclear. The CDR3 loop spans 13 amino acids. Trimming left V 4 bases short and J 0 bases short, with 10 bases between. Germline lookup yields CDR1 SQVTM and CDR2 ANQGSEA. CDR3 in amino acids: CSVGIRSSYEQYF. CDR3 bases: TGCAGCGTTGGAATAAGGAGCTCCTACGAGCAGTACTTC.

The genes are TRBV5-1 and TRBJ2-1, with D possibly matching TRBD1 (6 bases). The CDR3 is 13 amino acids. Germline V gene lookup returns CDR1 SGHRS and CDR2 YFSETQ. Trimming shortened V by 6 bases and J by 9 bases, and 16 bases separated the two germline ends. The CDR3 here is CASNRLQGAEQFF. The CDR3 DNA follows: TGCGCCAGCAACCGATTACAGGGTGCTGAGCAGTTCTTC.

The rearrangement joins TRBV5-1 to TRBJ1-2; D is possibly TRBD1 (5 bases). Trimming left V 5 bases short and J 1 base short, with 9 bases between. Germline CDR1 is SGHRS and CDR2 is YFSETQ. This CDR3 comprises 13 residues. CDR3 sequence reads: CASSPQGNYGYTF. The CDR3, as DNA: TGCGCCAGCAGTCCTCAGGGTAACTATGGCTACACCTTC.

The chain joins TRBV5-1 to TRBJ2-7; the match to TRBD2 covers 11 bases. V lost 2 bases to trimming and J lost 6 bases; unmatched junction nucleotides: 7. The CDR3 has 15 residues. Germline lookup yields CDR1 SGHRS and CDR2 YFSETQ. CDR3 in amino acids: CASSLHSGGVREQYF. The DNA of the CDR3 is TGCGCCAGCAGCTTACATAGCGGGGGGGTCCGCGAGCAGTACTTC.

In nucleotides, the CDR3 is TGTGCCAGCAGCTCGGCAGGGGCGAAGAATGAAAAACTGTTTTTT. This codes for CASSSAGAKNEKLFF. The chain combines TRBV5-4 with TRBJ1-4; weak D call: TRBD1 (6 bases). CDR3 size: 15 residues. Trimming removed 3 bases at V and 5 bases at J, with 14 bases between. Germline V gene sequence: CDR1 SGHNT, CDR2 YYREEE (reference sequence).